Each of the 16 T cell receptor beta chains below was sequenced from the same sample in a study of T cells in Graves' hyperthyroidism and ophthalmopathy. The investigators amplified TCR beta CDR3 regions from RNA transcripts. Initially, a first-round RT-PCR of the TCR CDR3 employed the HTBI primer set. One entry per CDR3 protein results from TCRdb running MiXCR on the multiplex PCR reads. The top ten clones hold 13% of a sample with a few hundred thousand distinct CDR3 sequences, approximately 14% of them seen once. Sequencing used blood. These receptor sequences come from a woman aged 40 to 50 with Graves' hyperthyroidism that later progressed to Graves' ophthalmopathy.

This clonotype was found many times. The CDR3 spells CASRRAGTTSYEQYF. DNA for the CDR3: TGTGCCAGTAGGAGAGCGGGAACTACCTCCTACGAGCAGTACTTC. The chain recombines TRBV19 with TRBJ2-7, with 7 nucleotides matching TRBD2. This CDR3 has 15 amino acids. Trimming at V came to 6 bases and at J to 0 bases, leaving 8 bases not matched to a gene. Germline V lookup: CDR1 LNHDA, CDR2 SQIVND (reference sequence).

This clonotype was seen once. The chain joins TRBV4-2 to TRBJ2-6; D is ambiguous. Germline assignment: CDR1 LGHNA and CDR2 YNFKEQ. V lost 4 bases to trimming and J lost 1 base, with 11 bases between them. This CDR3 contains 16 residues. CDR3 bases: TGTGCCAGCAGCCCCTTGACCCCGTCTGGGGCCAACGTCCTGACTTTC. Its translation is CASSPLTPSGANVLTF.

The J gene is TRBJ2-1, the V gene TRBV11-2, with TRBD2 matching over 13 bases. Per the germline V gene, CDR1 is SGHAT and CDR2 is FQNNGV. CDR3 length: 16 amino acids. V gave up 1 base and J gave up 8 bases; unmatched junction bases: 5. The CDR3 here is CASSLGDGLAGDEQFF. In DNA, the CDR3 is TGTGCCAGCAGCTTAGGGGACGGACTAGCGGGGGATGAGCAGTTCTTC.

This clonotype was seen repeatedly, ten times or more. This chain connects TRBV20-1 to TRBJ2-3, with 11 bases matching TRBD2. Germline CDR1 and CDR2: DFQATT and SNEGSKA (reference sequence). The CDR3 extends over 16 amino acids. With V trimmed by 5 bases and J by 3 bases, 10 bases remained unmatched. CDR3 DNA sequence: TGCAGTGCTGTCAGCCCACTAGCGGGAGAGACAGATACGCAGTATTTT. This encodes CSAVSPLAGETDTQYF.

There are many counts of this clonotype. The chain links TRBV12-5 to TRBJ2-3; 10 bases fit TRBD2. The CDR3 contains 17 residues. V was pared by 3 bases and J by 4 bases, with 10 bases of the junction left unmatched. In germline, CDR1 is LGHNT, CDR2 FRNRAP. The CDR3 reads CASGLALAGVGADTQYF. The CDR3 bases are TGTGCTAGTGGTTTAGCTCTAGCGGGAGTGGGCGCAGATACGCAGTATTTT.

This clonotype appeared a few times. The rearrangement uses TRBV4-1 and TRBJ1-1; no reliable D call. V was trimmed by 1 base and J by 5 bases, leaving 11 bases between them. CDR1 and CDR2 from the germline V gene are MGHRA and YSYEKL. The CDR3 runs 14 residues. CDR3 DNA: TGCGCCAGCAGCCAAGTGGGAAGTCGGACTGAAGCTTTCTTT. Encoded protein: CASSQVGSRTEAFF.

This clonotype was picked up many times. This chain uses TRBV12-3 or TRBV12-4 with TRBJ1-4; weak D call: TRBD1 (5 bases). V shed 2 bases and J shed 8 bases, with 15 bases lying between them. The CDR3 covers 15 residues. CDR3 protein: CASSLSRQGEEKLFF. The CDR3, as DNA: TGTGCCAGCAGTTTATCGCGGCAGGGAGAAGAAAAACTGTTTTTT.

The genes are TRBV28 and TRBJ2-3; TRBD2 might be the D (6 bases). The V end lost 4 bases, the J end lost 0 bases, and 14 bases lay between the germline ends. CDR1 and CDR2 (germline): MDHEN, SYDVKM. The CDR3 is 16 residues long. The CDR3 reads CASSSPRTISTDTQYF. Written as DNA, the CDR3 is TGTGCCAGCAGTTCCCCCCGGACTATTAGCACAGATACGCAGTATTTT.

This clonotype was detected many times. The V and J genes are TRBV20-1 and TRBJ2-7; the match to TRBD1 covers 9 bases. The junction had 12 bases not matched to a gene; V was cut back by 6 bases and J by 3 bases. There are 15 residues in the CDR3. From germline, CDR1 is DFQATT and CDR2 SNEGSKA (reference sequence). In DNA form, the CDR3 reads TGCAGTGCGCCATTTCCGGGACAGGGTTTCTACGAGCAGTACTTC. It translates to CSAPFPGQGFYEQYF.

This clonotype has a handful of counts. This rearrangement joins TRBV19 to TRBJ1-5, with D unclear. Trimming stripped 3 bases from V and 9 bases from J, with 15 bases between. CDR3 length: 14 residues. CDR1 is LNHDA, CDR2 SQIVND, per germline (reference sequence). The CDR3 nucleotides are TGTGCCAGTAGTATTATGGCAGCGCCATGGCCCCAGCATTTT. Translating gives CASSIMAAPWPQHF.

There are many counts of this clonotype. V gene TRBV3-1 combines with J gene TRBJ2-1; a weak D match, TRBD2 (5 bases). In germline, CDR1 is LGHDT, CDR2 YNNKEL (reference sequence). There are 11 residues in the CDR3. V gave up 4 bases and J gave up 8 bases, with 6 bases separating them. The CDR3 protein is CASSREYEQFF. As DNA, the CDR3 is TGTGCCAGCAGCCGGGAGTATGAGCAGTTCTTC.

This clonotype was detected a few times. The chain carries TRBV7-6 and TRBJ2-2; 12 bases align to TRBD1. Trimming removed 5 bases from V and 7 bases from J; junction bases left unmatched: 5. CDR3 length: 15 amino acids. CDR1 is SGHVS and CDR2 is FNYEAQ in the germline V gene. This CDR3 is CASSPGQGAFGELFF. For the CDR3, the DNA is TGTGCCAGCAGCCCGGGACAGGGGGCGTTCGGGGAGCTGTTTTTT.

The V and J genes are TRBV6-1 and TRBJ1-2; D gene unclear. The germline CDR1 and CDR2 sequences are MNHNS and SASEGT. This CDR3 spans 13 amino acids. The V end lost 9 bases, the J end lost 3 bases, and 14 bases lay between the germline ends. The CDR3 nucleotides read TGTGCCAGTCTTTCTCCACAGTACTATGGCTACACCTTC. Translating gives CASLSPQYYGYTF.

The gene calls are TRBV9 and TRBJ2-3, with a possible D match to TRBD2 (5 bases). Germline CDR1 reads SGDLS; CDR2 reads YYNGEE. V was clipped by 2 bases and J by 2 bases, with 9 bases between them. CDR3 length equals 14 residues. CDR3 nucleotide sequence: TGTGCCAGCAGCGTTGCTAGCCCCACAGATACGCAGTATTTT. Amino acid sequence: CASSVASPTDTQYF.

In its sample, this clonotype was seen many times. The genes are TRBV28 and TRBJ1-6, with TRBD1 matching over 7 bases. The length of the CDR3 is 16 residues. Looked up from germline, CDR1 is MDHEN and CDR2 is SYDVKM. The trim removed 5 bases at V and 4 bases at J, leaving 8 bases unmatched. In DNA, the CDR3 is TGTGCCAGCAGTCGCGTGGACAGGCCGTATAATTCACCCCTCCACTTT. It translates to CASSRVDRPYNSPLHF.

The chain couples TRBV6-5 to TRBJ2-1, with 13 bases that match TRBD2. This CDR3 is built from 17 residues. Germline values: CDR1 MNHEY, CDR2 SVGAGI. V lost 5 bases and J lost 4; bases outside the gene matches: 8. The chain's CDR3 is CASSLLAGGGQYNEQFF. The DNA for the CDR3 is TGTGCCAGCAGTCTACTAGCGGGAGGGGGCCAATACAATGAGCAGTTCTTC.